Sequencing of this T cell receptor beta chain was carried out in a study of T cell responses to AZD1222 COVID-19 vaccine. Findings and caveats of the study: Repertoires were sampled only after the peak T cell response. The span of vaccine-associated CD4 TCRs extended across spike, with dominance at 160-218 and 743-854. Clonal diversity may have been underestimated in mostly white British donors.

Sequencing was performed with immunoSEQ multiplex PCR; in TCRdb, only in-frame clones are kept and a portion is missing. The data contain 75,000 to 100,000 clones, around nine tenths of them singletons. About this clone itself: Its antigen is unknown.

V gave up 0 bases and J gave up 2 bases, with 12 bases separating them. The CDR3 has 15 residues. CDR1 is SGDLS, CDR2 YYNGEE, per germline. This chain joins TRBV9 and TRBJ2-7; D might be TRBD1 (6 bases). Sample: peripheral blood, taken on day 0 of AZD1222 vaccination. The clonotype originates from an adult in good health. CDR3 nucleotides: TGTGCCAGCAGCGTAGGAGGGGGTGCTACCTACGAGCAGTACTTC. Its translation: CASSVGGGATYEQYF.